The 10 T cell receptor beta chains below were found in one sample sequenced in a study of blood T cell repertoires in COVID-19. Data came from immunoSEQ multiplex PCR; TCRdb stores just in-frame clones and leaves some out. The sample lists about 190,000 clones; more than 70% were seen once. The sequenced sample consisted of peripheral blood. These receptor sequences come from a man over 45 with active or convalescent COVID-19.

CDR3 loop: CASSSRRASGIKETQYF. DNA for the CDR3: TGTGCCAGCAGCTCCCGTCGGGCTAGCGGGATAAAGGAGACCCAGTACTTC. V gene TRBV7-2 combines with J gene TRBJ2-5, with 9 bases that match TRBD2. The germline V gene has CDR1 SGHTA and CDR2 FQGNSA. J was trimmed by 5 bases and V by 4 bases; bases with no gene match: 14. This CDR3 contains 17 residues.

This clone was seen many times. The chain links TRBV7-9 to TRBJ1-2; unclear D gene. Germline V gene lookup returns CDR1 SEHNR and CDR2 FQNEAQ (reference sequence). This CDR3 has 14 residues. V was shortened by 5 bases and J by 4 bases, with 14 bases between the two germline ends. This CDR3 reads CASSLGGSLYGYTF. The CDR3 nucleotides read TGTGCCAGCAGCCTAGGAGGCAGCCTCTATGGCTACACCTTC.

V gene TRBV6-1 combines with J gene TRBJ2-1; a possible D gene is TRBD1 (5 bases). Germline-derived CDR1 and CDR2 are MNHNS and SASEGT. This CDR3 is 15 amino acids long. V lost 3 bases and J lost 5, with 14 bases in between. CDR3 bases: TGTGCCAGCAGTGATAGAGGTAGGGGCAACAATGAGCAGTTCTTC. Translation: CASSDRGRGNNEQFF.

The chain employs TRBV5-4 and TRBJ2-2; 9 bases are a match to TRBD2. There are 19 residues in the CDR3. The ends lost 7 bases at V and 0 bases at J; junction bases unmatched: 16. Germline values: CDR1 SGHNT, CDR2 YYREEE (reference sequence). This chain's CDR3 is CASARRGRSGGTNTGELFF. As DNA, the CDR3 is TGTGCCAGCGCACGCCGGGGGAGGAGCGGGGGGACGAACACCGGGGAGCTGTTTTTT.

The gene calls are TRBV6-1 and TRBJ2-7; 7 bases are a match to TRBD1. The CDR3 has 14 amino acids. Germline V lookup: CDR1 MNHNS, CDR2 SASEGT. Trimming at V came to 0 bases and at J to 5 bases, leaving 4 bases not matched to a gene. The CDR3 region is CASSEAAGGHEQYF. The DNA of the CDR3 is TGTGCCAGCAGTGAAGCGGCAGGGGGTCACGAGCAGTACTTC.

A few counts support this clone. This chain uses TRBV5-1 with TRBJ2-1; no clear D gene. Germline V lookup: CDR1 SGHRS, CDR2 YFSETQ. Trimming took 0 bases from V and 9 from J, leaving 16 bases between them. This CDR3 contains 15 residues. The DNA of the CDR3 is TGCGCCAGCAGCTTGGGGCAGGTACAGCCCCGTGAGCAGTTCTTC. As protein: CASSLGQVQPREQFF.

This rearrangement joins TRBV3-1 (or the pseudogene TRBV3-2) to TRBJ1-1; maybe TRBD1 (6 bases). The CDR3 runs to 14 residues. Germline assignment: CDR1 LGHDT and CDR2 YNNKEL (reference sequence). The ends were cut back, 3 bases at V and 1 base at J, with 9 bases in the middle. CDR3 nucleotides: TGTGCCAGCAGCCAGAGGGACACGAACACTGAAGCTTTCTTT. It specifies CASSQRDTNTEAFF.

The gene calls are TRBV5-1 and TRBJ2-7, with 9 bases fitting TRBD2. V was pared by 1 base and J by 4 bases, with 6 bases of the junction left unmatched. The germline V gene has CDR1 SGHRS and CDR2 YFSETQ. The length of the CDR3 is 15 residues. CDR3 sequence reads: CASSLIAGAEYEQYF. CDR3 DNA sequence: TGCGCCAGCAGCTTGATAGCGGGAGCGGAGTACGAGCAGTACTTC. Supplemented by reference TRBV5-1 and TRBJ2-7, the full variable domain reads KAGVTQTPRYLIKTRGQQVTLSCSPISGHRSVSWYQQTPGQGLQFLFEYFSETQRNKGNFPGRFSGRQFSNSRSEMNVSTLELGDSALYLCASSLIAGAEYEQYFGPGTRLTVT.

This clone occurred a few times. The J gene is TRBJ2-7, the V gene TRBV18; 10 bases agree with TRBD1. Germline-derived CDR1 and CDR2 are KGHSH and LQKENI. The CDR3 consists of 13 residues. Trimming cost V 5 bases and J 6 bases; bases outside gene matches: 4. The CDR3 region has the DNA TGTGCCAGCTCAGCGACAGGGGGCTCCGAGCAGTACTTC. Protein sequence: CASSATGGSEQYF.

The chain is built from TRBV5-8 and TRBJ1-2, with D maybe TRBD1 (6 bases). CDR3 length: 17 residues. Germline V gene data show CDR1 as SGHTS and CDR2 as YDEGEE. V lost 3 bases to trimming and J lost 1 base, with 19 bases between them. The CDR3 DNA reads TGTGCCAGCAGCTCCACATTGGGGCAGGGGTTTAACTATGGCTACACCTTC. Protein: CASSSTLGQGFNYGYTF.